This T cell receptor beta chain was sequenced during a study of CXCR3-negative and CXCR3-positive naive CD8 T cells. Study conclusions and caveats: More hydrophobic TRB CDR3s were found in CXCR3-positive naive cells than in CXCR3-negative naive cells.

The method, 5' RACE with UMI labels, was used to prepare the TRB cDNA libraries. TCRdb re-analyzed the 5' RACE reads; it lists each CDR3 protein once, without DNA. The table counts roughly 93,000 distinct CDR3 sequences; approximately 0.99% lies in the top ten. This CDR3 spans 16 amino acids. Germline V CDR1 and CDR2: SEHNR, FQNEAQ (reference sequence). Regarding this clonotype: The antigen is unknown.

The material sequenced was naive CXCR3+ CD8+ T cells from blood. The subset: CD45RO-CCR7+CD27+CD95- naive CD8+ T cells expressing CXCR3 (TNR3+). The receptor comes from a human donor in good health. Some clones in this sample may be carry-over from other donors' samples. V usage is TRBV7-9 and J usage is TRBJ1-4; TCRdb selects TRBD1, and the lack of DNA leaves this call unchecked. The chain's CDR3 is CASSFSGQTTNEKLFF.